These 17 T cell receptor beta chains came from one sample sequenced in a study of T cells in Graves' hyperthyroidism and ophthalmopathy. Amplified TCR beta CDR3 regions came from RNA transcripts. First-round RT-PCR of the TCR CDR3 relied on the HTBI primer set. A single record per CDR3 protein comes from TCRdb applying MiXCR to the multiplex PCR reads. The profile shows 300,000 to 350,000 distinct CDR3 sequences, 15% to 20% of them singletons. Sequenced sample: blood. Receptors originate from a woman between 50 and 59 years old with Graves' hyperthyroidism.

The chain employs TRBV29-1 and TRBJ2-5, with TRBD2 matching 13 bases. Germline V gene lookup returns CDR1 SQVTM and CDR2 ANQGSEA. The CDR3 covers 13 residues. V lost 6 bases to trimming and J lost 5 bases; unmatched junction nucleotides: 3. The CDR3 is CSVRLAGGETQYF. CDR3 coding DNA: TGCAGCGTAAGACTAGCGGGAGGTGAGACCCAGTACTTC.

In its sample, this clonotype was seen many times. This rearrangement joins TRBV18 to TRBJ2-5; D may be TRBD2 (6 bases). The CDR3 has 15 amino acids. The germline CDR1 and CDR2 sequences are KGHSH and LQKENI. Trimming left V 1 base short and J 3 bases short, with 12 bases between. For the CDR3, the DNA is TGTGCCAGCTCACCACGTCAGGGAGGAGAAGAGACCCAGTACTTC. This translates into CASSPRQGGEETQYF.

The sample holds many counts of this clonotype. DNA of the CDR3: TGTGCCAGCAGTCCCCCAGGGGGGCGAGAAGCTTTCTTT. It yields the protein CASSPPGGREAFF. V gene TRBV12-3 or TRBV12-4 combines with J gene TRBJ1-1; the match to TRBD1 covers 7 bases. CDR3 length: 13 residues. V shed 5 bases, J shed 8 bases, and the junction held 8 bases outside the gene matches.

The chain combines TRBV20-1 with TRBJ1-6; the D is unclear. The CDR3 runs 13 residues. V was trimmed by 1 base and J by 7 bases, leaving 8 bases between them. The germline V gene has CDR1 DFQATT and CDR2 SNEGSKA (reference sequence). The CDR3 nucleotides read TGCAGTGCTAGAGGTCGGTGGAATTCACCCCTCCACTTT. It is translated as CSARGRWNSPLHF.

The V call is TRBV28, the J call TRBJ1-1, with 8 bases that match TRBD1. The CDR3 extends over 14 amino acids. Germline V gene lookup returns CDR1 MDHEN and CDR2 SYDVKM. With 2 bases clipped from V and 4 bases from J, the junction kept 3 bases outside the gene matches. The CDR3 DNA follows: TGTGCCAGCAGTTTAGGGACAGGTAGCACTGAAGCTTTCTTT. Protein sequence: CASSLGTGSTEAFF. The full variable domain, in which reference TRBV28 and TRBJ1-1 provide the parts outside the CDR3, is DVKVTQSSRYLVKRTGEKVFLECVQDMDHENMFWYRQDPGLGLRLIYFSYDVKMKEKGDIPEGYSVSREKKERFSLILESASTNQTSMYLCASSLGTGSTEAFFGQGTRLTVV.

This clonotype was detected a few times. Here the CDR3 reads CASSSGPGNEQFF. Here the CDR3 DNA reads TGTGCCAGCAGCTCGGGACCCGGCAATGAGCAGTTCTTC. This chain joins TRBV13 and TRBJ2-1; D may correspond to TRBD1 or TRBD2 (5 bases each). Germline loops: CDR1 PRHDT, CDR2 FYEKMQ (reference sequence). The CDR3 is made up of 13 amino acids. V was clipped by 4 bases and J by 6 bases, with 10 bases between them.

The chain carries TRBV20-1 and TRBJ2-6, with D uncertain. V lost 0 bases to trimming and J lost 4 bases, with 7 bases between them. Germline lookup yields CDR1 DFQATT and CDR2 SNEGSKA (reference sequence). This CDR3 comprises 14 residues. The CDR3: CSARDRSGANVLTF. CDR3 sequence (DNA): TGCAGTGCTAGAGACAGGTCCGGGGCCAACGTCCTGACTTTC.

This clonotype was seen more than once but under ten times. This chain links TRBV6-2 or TRBV6-3 with TRBJ1-5; 10 bases are shared with TRBD1. V shed 4 bases and J 2 bases; nucleotides not matched to a gene: 8. CDR1 is MNHEY and CDR2 is SVGEGT in the germline V gene. CDR3 size: 17 residues. DNA of the CDR3: TGTGCCAGCAGTTCGGGACAGGGGTATTGGGGCAATCAGCCCCAGCATTTT. This translates into CASSSGQGYWGNQPQHF.

This clonotype was picked up a small number of times. The rearrangement links TRBV3-1 to TRBJ2-3; no clear D. This CDR3 is built from 14 residues. V was pared by 1 base and J by 10 bases, with 15 bases between. Germline V lookup: CDR1 LGHDT, CDR2 YNNKEL (reference sequence). The CDR3 nucleotides read TGTGCCAGCAGCCAAGGGGGTCCCGGTGGGCCGCAGTATTTT. It is translated as CASSQGGPGGPQYF.

The chain has TRBV20-1 and TRBJ1-2, with TRBD1 identical over 11 bases. The J segment lost 7 bases and the V segment lost 5 bases, leaving 3 bases of the junction unmatched. This CDR3 is built from 12 residues. Germline CDR1 DFQATT, CDR2 SNEGSKA (reference sequence). The CDR3 sequence: CSAGDRGGGYTF. For the CDR3, the DNA is TGCAGTGCTGGGGACAGGGGGGGTGGCTACACCTTC.

The sample holds a few counts of this clonotype. V is TRBV9 and J is TRBJ2-3; D unresolved. Between the trimmed V and J ends, which lost 4 bases and 2 bases, there was a span of 17 bases. There are 16 residues in the CDR3. Germline CDR1 is SGDLS and CDR2 is YYNGEE. The CDR3 sequence: CASSPSHRVDTDTQYF. The CDR3 nucleotides are TGTGCCAGCAGCCCCTCACACCGGGTCGACACAGATACGCAGTATTTT. The full variable domain, with the rest looked up from reference TRBV9 and TRBJ2-3, is DSGVTQTPKHLITATGQRVTLRCSPRSGDLSVYWYQQSLDQGLQFLIQYYNGEERAKGNILERFSAQQFPDLHSELNLSSLELGDSALYFCASSPSHRVDTDTQYFGPGTRLTVL.

This clonotype was seen at least ten times. The chain has TRBV2 and TRBJ2-3; perhaps D is TRBD1 or TRBD2 (5 bases each). V lost 8 bases to trimming and J lost 6 bases, with 15 bases between them. CDR1 is SNHLY and CDR2 is FYNNEI in the germline V gene. The CDR3 consists of 13 residues. The CDR3 is CASGTRTPDTQYF. As DNA, the CDR3 is TGTGCCAGCGGGACCAGGACCCCCGATACGCAGTATTTT. Full variable domain (rest looked up from reference TRBV2 and TRBJ2-3): EPEVTQTPSHQVTQMGQEVILRCVPISNHLYFYWYRQILGQKVEFLVSFYNNEISEKSEIFDDQFSVERPDGSNFTLKIRSTKLEDSAMYFCASGTRTPDTQYFGPGTRLTVL.

The chain combines TRBV7-2 with TRBJ1-5, with 8 bases that match TRBD1. From germline, CDR1 is SGHTA and CDR2 FQGNSA. V shed 4 bases, J shed 5 bases, and the junction held 7 bases outside the gene matches. This CDR3 has 15 amino acids. For the CDR3, the DNA is TGTGCCAGCAGCTCGATACGACAGGGGCATCAGCCCCAGCATTTT. Amino acids: CASSSIRQGHQPQHF.

This clonotype occurred many times. The rearrangement uses TRBV28 and TRBJ1-6, with a possible D match to TRBD1 (6 bases). CDR1 is MDHEN, CDR2 SYDVKM, per germline. V was pared by 6 bases and J by 10 bases, with 16 bases between. The CDR3 sequence is 14 residues long. DNA for the CDR3: TGTGCCAGCAGGGGGGGCCATATTGGGTCACCCCTCCACTTT. Its protein product is CASRGGHIGSPLHF.

This clonotype was detected ten times or more. This sequence joins TRBV3-1 and TRBJ2-5, with D tentatively TRBD2 (6 bases). The V gene's germline CDR1 is LGHDT and CDR2 YNNKEL (reference sequence). The CDR3 extends over 15 amino acids. V was shortened by 0 bases and J by 5 bases, with 13 bases between the two germline ends. The chain's CDR3 is CASSQEGRLDETQYF. In nucleotides, the CDR3 is TGTGCCAGCAGCCAAGAAGGTCGACTAGACGAGACCCAGTACTTC.

This chain joins TRBV4-1 and TRBJ2-1; 8 bases align to TRBD1. The V and J ends lost 5 bases and 7 bases, in that order; junction bases with no gene match: 7. The CDR3 loop spans 14 amino acids. CDR1 and CDR2 (germline): MGHRA, YSYEKL. In DNA form, the CDR3 reads TGCGCCAGCAGCAAGGACAGGGTTGGTAATGAGCAGTTCTTC. Protein: CASSKDRVGNEQFF.

This clonotype was counted a few times. The chain combines TRBV12-3 or TRBV12-4 with TRBJ2-2, with D perhaps given as TRBD1 or TRBD2 (5 bases each). Trimming cost V 1 base and J 6 bases, with 12 bases left between them. The CDR3 has 15 residues. Here the CDR3 reads CASSLGQGRAGELFF. The CDR3 nucleotides read TGTGCCAGCAGTTTAGGGCAGGGACGCGCCGGGGAGCTGTTTTTT.